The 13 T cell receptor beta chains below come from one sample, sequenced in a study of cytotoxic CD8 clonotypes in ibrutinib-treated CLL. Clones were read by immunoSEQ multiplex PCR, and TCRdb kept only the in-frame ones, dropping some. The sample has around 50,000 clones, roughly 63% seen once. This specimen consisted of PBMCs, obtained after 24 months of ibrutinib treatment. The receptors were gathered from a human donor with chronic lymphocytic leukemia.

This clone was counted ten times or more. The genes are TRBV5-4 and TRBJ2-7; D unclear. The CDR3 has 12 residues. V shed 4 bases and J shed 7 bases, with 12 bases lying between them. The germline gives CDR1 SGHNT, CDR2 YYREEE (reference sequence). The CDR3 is CASSPAVEEQYF. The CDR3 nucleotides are TGTGCCAGCAGCCCGGCGGTGGAAGAGCAGTACTTC.

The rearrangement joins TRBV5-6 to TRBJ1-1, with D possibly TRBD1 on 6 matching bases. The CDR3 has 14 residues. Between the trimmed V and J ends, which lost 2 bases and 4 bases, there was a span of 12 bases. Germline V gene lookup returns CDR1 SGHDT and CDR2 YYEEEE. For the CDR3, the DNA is TGTGCCAGCAGCTTCCGAAGGGGGGGCACTGAAGCTTTCTTT. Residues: CASSFRRGGTEAFF. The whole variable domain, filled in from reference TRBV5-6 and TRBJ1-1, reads DAGVTQSPTHLIKTRGQQVTLRCSPKSGHDTVSWYQQALGQGPQFIFQYYEEEERQRGNFPDRFSGHQFPNYSSELNVNALLLGDSALYLCASSFRRGGTEAFFGQGTRLTVV.

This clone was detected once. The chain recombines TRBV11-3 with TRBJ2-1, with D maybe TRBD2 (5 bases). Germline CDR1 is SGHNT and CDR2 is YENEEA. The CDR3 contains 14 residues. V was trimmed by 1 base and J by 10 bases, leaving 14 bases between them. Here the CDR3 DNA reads TGTGCCAGCAGCTTAGGTGCGAGTTCGGGGGAGCAGTTCTTC. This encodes CASSLGASSGEQFF.

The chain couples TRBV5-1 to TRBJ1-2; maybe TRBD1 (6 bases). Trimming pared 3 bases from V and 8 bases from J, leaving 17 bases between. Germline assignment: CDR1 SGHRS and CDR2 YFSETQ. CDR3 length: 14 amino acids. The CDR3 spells CASSSQGGVGGYTF. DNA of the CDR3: TGCGCCAGCAGCTCACAGGGTGGAGTTGGAGGCTACACCTTC. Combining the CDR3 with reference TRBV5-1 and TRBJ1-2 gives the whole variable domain KAGVTQTPRYLIKTRGQQVTLSCSPISGHRSVSWYQQTPGQGLQFLFEYFSETQRNKGNFPGRFSGRQFSNSRSEMNVSTLELGDSALYLCASSSQGGVGGYTFGSGTRLTVV.

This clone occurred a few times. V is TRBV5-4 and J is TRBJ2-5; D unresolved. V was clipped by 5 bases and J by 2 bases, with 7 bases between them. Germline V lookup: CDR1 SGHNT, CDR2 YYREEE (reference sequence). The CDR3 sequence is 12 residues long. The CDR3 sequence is CASSRRQETQYF. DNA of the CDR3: TGTGCCAGCAGTCGACGACAAGAGACCCAGTACTTC.

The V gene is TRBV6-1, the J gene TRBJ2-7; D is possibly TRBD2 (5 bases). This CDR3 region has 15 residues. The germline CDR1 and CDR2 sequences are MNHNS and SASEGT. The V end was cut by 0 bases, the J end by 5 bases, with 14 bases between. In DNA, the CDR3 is TGTGCCAGCAGTGAAGCGCTTTACGGGATGAACGAGCAGTACTTC. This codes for CASSEALYGMNEQYF.

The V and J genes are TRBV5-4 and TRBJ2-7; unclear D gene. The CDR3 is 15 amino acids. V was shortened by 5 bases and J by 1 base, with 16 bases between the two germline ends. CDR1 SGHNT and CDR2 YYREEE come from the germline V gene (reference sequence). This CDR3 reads CASRKTAEMSYEQYF. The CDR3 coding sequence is TGTGCCAGCAGGAAGACGGCCGAGATGTCCTACGAGCAGTACTTC. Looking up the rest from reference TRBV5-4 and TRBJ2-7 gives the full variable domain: ETGVTQSPTHLIKTRGQQVTLRCSSQSGHNTVSWYQQALGQGPQFIFQYYREEENGRGNFPPRFSGLQFPNYSSELNVNALELDDSALYLCASRKTAEMSYEQYFGPGTRLTVT.

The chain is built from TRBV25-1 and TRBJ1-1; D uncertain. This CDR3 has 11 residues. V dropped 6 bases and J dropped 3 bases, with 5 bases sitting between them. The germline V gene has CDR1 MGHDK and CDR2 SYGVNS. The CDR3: CASSRYTEAFF. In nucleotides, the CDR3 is TGTGCCAGCAGCAGGTACACTGAAGCTTTCTTT.

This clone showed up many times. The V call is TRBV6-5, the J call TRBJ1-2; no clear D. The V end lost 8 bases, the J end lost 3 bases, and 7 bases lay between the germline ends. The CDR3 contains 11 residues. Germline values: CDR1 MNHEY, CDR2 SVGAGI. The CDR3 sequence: CASLAHYGYTF. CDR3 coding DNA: TGTGCCAGCCTTGCTCACTATGGCTACACCTTC.

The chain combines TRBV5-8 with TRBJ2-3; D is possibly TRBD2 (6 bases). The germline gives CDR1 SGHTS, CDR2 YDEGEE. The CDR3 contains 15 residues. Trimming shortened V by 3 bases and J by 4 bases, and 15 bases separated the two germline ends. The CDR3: CASSYWQGGPDTQYF. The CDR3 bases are TGTGCCAGCAGCTACTGGCAGGGAGGTCCAGATACGCAGTATTTT.

CDR3: CSVEGWSSYEQYF. CDR3 DNA: TGCAGCGTTGAGGGTTGGAGCTCCTACGAGCAGTACTTC. The gene calls are TRBV29-1 and TRBJ2-7; D call uncertain. V lost 3 bases and J 0 bases, leaving 9 bases between the germline ends. Germline values: CDR1 SQVTM, CDR2 ANQGSEA. The CDR3 extends over 13 amino acids.

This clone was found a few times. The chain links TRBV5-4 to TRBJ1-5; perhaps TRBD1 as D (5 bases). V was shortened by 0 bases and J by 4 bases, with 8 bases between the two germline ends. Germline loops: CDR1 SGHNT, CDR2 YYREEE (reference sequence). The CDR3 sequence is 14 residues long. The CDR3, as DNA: TGTGCCAGCAGCTTGGATGGGGGGAATCAGCCCCAGCATTTT. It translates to CASSLDGGNQPQHF.

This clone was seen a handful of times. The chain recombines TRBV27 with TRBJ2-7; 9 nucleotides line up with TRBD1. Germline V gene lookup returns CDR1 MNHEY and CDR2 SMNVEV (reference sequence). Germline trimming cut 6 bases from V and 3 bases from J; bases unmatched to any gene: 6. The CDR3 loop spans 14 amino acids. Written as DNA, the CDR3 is TGTGCCAGCAGCTTACAGGGGGCGGGCTACGAGCAGTACTTC. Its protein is CASSLQGAGYEQYF.